This is a list of T cell receptor beta chains from one sample in a study of blood T cell repertoires in COVID-19. Repertoires were generated with immunoSEQ multiplex PCR, while TCRdb's copy carries only in-frame clones and drops some. The sample lists hundreds of thousands of clones; 89% were seen once. Sequenced material: PBMCs or T cells enriched from blood (not recorded which). Receptors were obtained from a woman aged 40 to 50 who had recovered from COVID-19. Both conserved end residues are part of each CDR3. A D gene is named only where the DNA matches it firmly. Clone size, where shown, is once, few, many, or a class for clones that have expanded.

clone_size j_call d_call v_call cdr3_aa cdr3_nt
NA TRBJ1-1 NA TRBV5-4 CASSFSQNTEAFF TGTGCCAGCAGCTTTAGTCAGAACACTGAAGCTTTCTTT
NA TRBJ1-2 TRBD1 TRBV7-2 CASSSGQGEGYTF TGTGCCAGCAGCTCGGGACAGGGGGAGGGCTACACCTTC
NA TRBJ2-7 NA TRBV27 CASSWRESYEQYF TGTGCCAGCAGTTGGAGGGAAAGTTACGAGCAGTACTTC
NA TRBJ1-4 TRBD1 TRBV2 CASSLRGQEEKLFF TGTGCCAGCAGTCTGAGGGGGCAGGAGGAAAAACTGTTTTTT
NA TRBJ1-5 NA TRBV28 CASSLFVRGNQPQHF TGTGCCAGCAGTTTATTCGTCAGGGGCAATCAGCCCCAGCATTTT
NA TRBJ1-2 NA TRBV5-4 CASSLGQGGDYGYTF TGTGCCAGCAGCTTGGGGCAGGGAGGGGACTATGGCTACACCTTC
NA TRBJ1-2 TRBD1 TRBV15 CATSGTGQDGYTF TGTGCCACCAGCGGGACAGGACAGGATGGCTACACCTTC
NA TRBJ2-2 TRBD2 TRBV4-3 CASSQGAGGEITGELFF TGCGCCAGCAGCCAAGGAGCGGGAGGGGAAATCACCGGGGAGCTGTTTTTT
once TRBJ1-6 NA TRBV11-2 CASSLAGGANSPLHF TGTGCCAGCAGCTTGGCTGGAGGGGCTAATTCACCCCTCCACTTT
NA TRBJ2-6 TRBD1 TRBV27 CASRSGTGRSGANVLTF TGTGCCAGCAGGTCCGGGACAGGGAGATCTGGGGCCAACGTCCTGACTTTC
NA TRBJ1-5 TRBD1 TRBV7-9 CASSSQGGEQPQHF TGTGCCAGCAGCTCACAGGGGGGCGAACAGCCCCAGCATTTT
NA TRBJ1-3 NA TRBV28 CASIYSGDSGNTIYF TGTGCCAGCATCTATTCGGGTGACTCTGGAAACACCATATATTTT
NA TRBJ1-4 TRBD1 TRBV15 CATSTTGGLREKLFF TGTGCCACCAGCACCACAGGGGGCTTGCGTGAAAAACTGTTTTTT